This TCR beta chain came from a study of vaccination effects on CD4 cells after COVID-19. At the level of the study: Viral peptide pool expansion of antigen-specific CD4+ T cells preceded sequencing in the ViraFEST assay. Post-vaccine specimens arrived a median 72 days past the second dose.

Following culture for around 9 days, CD4+ T cells were isolated. Two-dose vaccination with either BNT162b2 or mRNA-1273 was given to the participants. Vaccine recipients had no previous SARS-CoV-2 infection; their nucleocapsid antibodies were negative. The germline V gene encodes CDR1 SEHNR and CDR2 FQNEAQ (reference sequence). This CDR3 is 13 amino acids long. Germline trimming cut 3 bases from V and 9 bases from J; bases unmatched to any gene: 5. On this clone itself: Its specificity is not known.

Repertoires were generated with immunoSEQ multiplex PCR, while TCRdb's copy carries only in-frame clones and drops some. The sample has fewer than 75,000 clones, 78% seen once. Notes on the study in general: In the late period after vaccination, infection- and vaccine-induced clones contracted markedly.

The clonotype comes from a human donor who received a COVID-19 vaccine. The sample was CD4+ T cells from PBMCs cultured without peptide, taken after COVID-19 vaccination. The V call is TRBV7-9, the J call TRBJ2-1; 7 bases map to TRBD1. The CDR3 DNA follows: TGTGCCAGCAGCTTTGGGACAGCCGGTGAGCAGTTCTTC. Encoded protein: CASSFGTAGEQFF.